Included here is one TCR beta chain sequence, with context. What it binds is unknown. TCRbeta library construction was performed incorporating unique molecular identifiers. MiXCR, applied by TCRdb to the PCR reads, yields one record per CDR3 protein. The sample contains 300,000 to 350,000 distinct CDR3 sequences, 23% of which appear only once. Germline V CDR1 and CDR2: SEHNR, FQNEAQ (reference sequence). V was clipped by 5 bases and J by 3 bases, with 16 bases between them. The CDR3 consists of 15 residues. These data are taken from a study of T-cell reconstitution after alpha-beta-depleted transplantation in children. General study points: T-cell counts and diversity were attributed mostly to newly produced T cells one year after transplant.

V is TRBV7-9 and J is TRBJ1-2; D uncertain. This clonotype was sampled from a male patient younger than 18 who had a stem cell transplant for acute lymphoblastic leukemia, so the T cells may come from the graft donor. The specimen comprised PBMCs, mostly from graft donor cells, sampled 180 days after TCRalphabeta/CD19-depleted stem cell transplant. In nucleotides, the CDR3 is TGTGCCAGCAGCCCAGACGCCAGGAGCGACTATGGCTACACCTTC. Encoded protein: CASSPDARSDYGYTF.